The 29 T cell receptor beta chains reported below all come from one sample, sequenced in a study of T cell repertoires in ileal Crohn's disease. Here immunoSEQ multiplex PCR was the method, and the copy in TCRdb shows in-frame clones only, minus some. Of roughly 5,800 clones listed, nearly 97% were seen once; the top ten hold 0.3% to 0.35%. The sequenced material came from ileal tissue. The origin of the receptors is an adult with Crohn's disease.

This chain uses TRBV5-1 with TRBJ2-3; D not resolved. The length of the CDR3 is 15 residues. Germline V gives CDR1 SGHRS, CDR2 YFSETQ. Trimming shortened V by 1 base and J by 0 bases, and 9 bases separated the two germline ends. CDR3: CASSLSWPSTDTQYF. DNA of the CDR3: TGCGCCAGCAGCTTGTCTTGGCCTAGCACAGATACGCAGTATTTT.

The chain couples TRBV6-5 to TRBJ1-1; 7 positions agree with TRBD1. The CDR3 covers 11 residues. Germline V lookup: CDR1 MNHEY, CDR2 SVGAGI. V shed 7 bases, J shed 5 bases, and the junction held 1 base outside the gene matches. The CDR3 spells CASTQGTEAFF. DNA of the CDR3: TGTGCCAGCACACAGGGGACTGAAGCTTTCTTT.

This rearrangement joins TRBV5-1 to TRBJ2-5, with 10 bases fitting TRBD2. Per germline, CDR1 SGHRS and CDR2 YFSETQ. After removal of 0 bases from V and 4 bases from J, the junction contained 6 bases not matched to a gene. The CDR3 has 16 amino acids. The CDR3 nucleotides read TGCGCCAGCAGCTTGGGGCCTAGCGGGGGCCTAGAGACCCAGTACTTC. This codes for CASSLGPSGGLETQYF.

V gene TRBV7-8 combines with J gene TRBJ2-7; D is uncertain. The V end was cut by 4 bases, the J end by 0 bases, with 16 bases between. The CDR3 extends over 16 amino acids. Germline assignment: CDR1 SGHVS and CDR2 FQNEAQ. The CDR3 DNA reads as TGTGCCAGCAGCTCCAAAGAGGTCGGCGTCTCCTACGAGCAGTACTTC. The encoded protein is CASSSKEVGVSYEQYF.

Only one count was recorded for this clone. V and J are TRBV7-2 and TRBJ2-7; 7 bases align to TRBD1. V dropped 5 bases and J dropped 0; count of bases not matched to a gene: 10. Germline V gene data show CDR1 as SGHTA and CDR2 as FQGNSA. The CDR3 length is 16 residues. The DNA of the CDR3 is TGTGCCAGCAGCACCAAACAGGGGTTTTACTCCTACGAGCAGTACTTC. Protein sequence: CASSTKQGFYSYEQYF. The full variable domain, rest sourced from reference TRBV7-2 and TRBJ2-7, is GAGVSQSPSNKVTEKGKDVELRCDPISGHTALYWYRQSLGQGLEFLIYFQGNSAPDKSGLPSDRFSAERTGGSVSTLTIQRTQQEDSAVYLCASSTKQGFYSYEQYFGPGTRLTVT.

The V and J genes are TRBV7-2 and TRBJ2-2; 7 bases align to TRBD1. The trim removed 0 bases at V and 5 bases at J, leaving 0 bases unmatched. CDR3 length: 14 residues. Germline CDR1 and CDR2: SGHTA and FQGNSA. The CDR3 spells CASSLATGTGELFF. The CDR3 nucleotides read TGTGCCAGCAGCTTAGCGACAGGGACCGGGGAGCTGTTTTTT.

The chain uses TRBV18 and TRBJ2-7, with TRBD1 matching over 11 bases. The CDR3 is 16 residues long. Germline V gene lookup returns CDR1 KGHSH and CDR2 LQKENI. Losses at the gene ends were 2 bases for V and 3 bases for J; bases not matched to a gene: 6. For the CDR3, the DNA is TGTGCCAGCTCACCAGCCGGGACAGGGGGGGGCTACGAGCAGTACGTC. Its translation is CASSPAGTGGGYEQYV.

The CDR3 is CASSFDRGYGYTF. CDR3 coding DNA: TGTGCCAGCAGCTTCGACAGGGGGTATGGCTACACCTTC. This chain connects TRBV5-4 to TRBJ1-2, with 9 positions matching TRBD1. The CDR3 consists of 13 residues. The junction had 1 base not matched to a gene; V was cut back by 2 bases and J by 5 bases. Germline V gene data show CDR1 as SGHNT and CDR2 as YYREEE (reference sequence).

The rearrangement uses TRBV6-8 and TRBJ2-1; 12 nucleotides match TRBD2. The CDR3 covers 18 residues. Germline assignment: CDR1 MNHGY and CDR2 SAAAGT. J lost 0 bases, V lost 8 bases, and 11 bases had no gene match. DNA for the CDR3: TGTGCCAGCTCCCGAAGGACTAGCGGGGTTAGCTCCTACAATGAGCAGTTCTTC. This translates into CASSRRTSGVSSYNEQFF.

This rearrangement joins TRBV19 to TRBJ2-4; 8 bases are a match to TRBD2. The CDR3 contains 15 residues. V shed 6 bases and J 6 bases; nucleotides not matched to a gene: 10. CDR1 and CDR2 from the germline V gene are LNHDA and SQIVND (reference sequence). The CDR3 protein is CASSPGLGSGNIQYF. The DNA for the CDR3 is TGTGCCAGTAGCCCGGGACTAGGGAGCGGAAACATTCAGTACTTC. Full variable domain (missing parts from reference TRBV19 and TRBJ2-4): DGGITQSPKYLFRKEGQNVTLSCEQNLNHDAMYWYRQDPGQGLRLIYYSQIVNDFQKGDIAEGYSVSREKKESFPLTVTSAQKNPTAFYLCASSPGLGSGNIQYFGAGTRLSVL.

The rearrangement links TRBV14 to TRBJ2-7, with TRBD1 as a possible D gene (6 bases). V dropped 8 bases and J dropped 5 bases, with 16 bases sitting between them. The germline V gene has CDR1 SGHDN and CDR2 FVKESK. The CDR3 runs 13 residues. In DNA, the CDR3 is TGTGCCAGCGCACGGACCAGGGGTGACGAGCAGTACTTC. It yields the protein CASARTRGDEQYF.

In DNA, the CDR3 is TGTGCCAGCTCACCACTTAACATCCAGGGGGTAAACACAGATACGCAGTATTTT. Translating gives CASSPLNIQGVNTDTQYF. The V gene is TRBV18, the J gene TRBJ2-3; the match to TRBD1 covers 7 bases. Germline V gives CDR1 KGHSH, CDR2 LQKENI. V lost 1 base, J lost 2 bases, and 12 bases stayed unmatched. This CDR3 spans 18 amino acids.

Here the CDR3 reads CASSYSSETSGNTIYF. Here the CDR3 DNA reads TGTGCCAGCAGTTACTCGAGCGAGACCTCTGGAAACACCATATATTTT. The genes are TRBV6-5 and TRBJ1-3, with D uncertain. The V and J ends lost 0 bases and 0 bases respectively, with 9 bases between them. In germline, CDR1 is MNHEY, CDR2 SVGAGI. The CDR3 is 16 amino acids.

CDR3 protein: CAIGRTGMDSPLHF. As DNA, the CDR3 is TGTGCCATCGGTAGGACAGGAATGGATTCACCCCTCCACTTT. This chain uses TRBV10-3 with TRBJ1-6; TRBD1 matches at 7 bases. CDR1 ENHRY and CDR2 SYGVKD come from the germline V gene. V shed 8 bases and J 8 bases; nucleotides not matched to a gene: 9. The CDR3 runs to 14 residues.

The rearrangement joins TRBV4-2 to TRBJ1-2, with TRBD1 identical over 9 bases. Trimming at V came to 0 bases and at J to 6 bases, leaving 5 bases not matched to a gene. The CDR3 length is 15 residues. Germline CDR1 LGHNA, CDR2 YNFKEQ. The CDR3 DNA follows: TGTGCCAGCAGCCAAGATGGGGACAGGGTGAATGGCTACACCTTC. This sequence encodes CASSQDGDRVNGYTF.

The J gene is TRBJ1-1, the V gene TRBV9; 12 bases agree with TRBD1. Germline trimming cut 0 bases from V and 6 bases from J; bases unmatched to any gene: 6. The germline CDR1 and CDR2 sequences are SGDLS and YYNGEE. The CDR3 extends over 16 amino acids. This chain's CDR3 is CASSVAGDRGQSEAFF. The CDR3 nucleotides are TGTGCCAGCAGCGTAGCTGGGGACAGGGGGCAATCTGAAGCTTTCTTT.

CDR3 bases: TGTGCCATCAGTGATCGGACAGGTGCTTCCTATGGCTACACCTTC. As protein: CAISDRTGASYGYTF. The V call is TRBV10-3, the J call TRBJ1-2; 7 bases agree with TRBD1. The CDR3 loop spans 15 amino acids. The V and J ends lost 3 bases and 4 bases, in that order; junction bases with no gene match: 8. Germline loops: CDR1 ENHRY, CDR2 SYGVKD.

This chain joins TRBV5-1 and TRBJ2-7; 7 bases agree with TRBD2. J gave up 4 bases and V 3 bases, and 7 bases lay outside the gene matches. This CDR3 contains 14 residues. Germline loops: CDR1 SGHRS, CDR2 YFSETQ. CDR3 region: CASSSSGEGYEQYF. CDR3 nucleotides: TGCGCCAGCAGCTCCAGCGGGGAAGGTTACGAGCAGTACTTC. Based on the CDR3 plus reference TRBV5-1 and TRBJ2-7, the full variable domain is KAGVTQTPRYLIKTRGQQVTLSCSPISGHRSVSWYQQTPGQGLQFLFEYFSETQRNKGNFPGRFSGRQFSNSRSEMNVSTLELGDSALYLCASSSSGEGYEQYFGPGTRLTVT.

This chain uses TRBV2 with TRBJ1-1, with D unresolved. The V gene's germline CDR1 is SNHLY and CDR2 FYNNEI. The CDR3 is 15 amino acids. The V end was cut by 8 bases, the J end by 2 bases, with 18 bases between. CDR3 residues: CASEGDSRRNTEAFF. As DNA, the CDR3 is TGTGCCAGCGAGGGTGATTCACGGCGAAACACTGAAGCTTTCTTT.

The chain uses TRBV19 and TRBJ1-2, with a tentative D call TRBD1 (6 bases). V shed 5 bases and J shed 1 base, with 14 bases lying between them. Germline V lookup: CDR1 LNHDA, CDR2 SQIVND (reference sequence). The CDR3 extends over 15 amino acids. The CDR3 region is CASSVPGAYNYGYTF. CDR3 bases: TGTGCCAGTAGTGTTCCAGGGGCATATAACTATGGCTACACCTTC.

V gene TRBV19 combines with J gene TRBJ2-5; 8 bases are shared with TRBD1. V dropped 6 bases and J dropped 5; count of bases not matched to a gene: 5. The CDR3 sequence is 13 residues long. Germline CDR1 reads LNHDA; CDR2 reads SQIVND (reference sequence). The DNA for the CDR3 is TGTGCCAGTAGCAGGGGGCATTCGGAGACCCAGTACTTC. Translated, it gives CASSRGHSETQYF.

The rearrangement links TRBV9 to TRBJ1-2; D is unresolved. In germline, CDR1 is SGDLS, CDR2 YYNGEE. Trimming shortened V by 1 base and J by 7 bases, and 8 bases separated the two germline ends. The CDR3 is 12 amino acids. This CDR3 reads CASSVPLAGYTF. For the CDR3, the DNA is TGTGCCAGCAGCGTACCGTTGGCTGGCTACACCTTC. The complete variable domain, with remaining parts taken from reference TRBV9 and TRBJ1-2, reads DSGVTQTPKHLITATGQRVTLRCSPRSGDLSVYWYQQSLDQGLQFLIQYYNGEERAKGNILERFSAQQFPDLHSELNLSSLELGDSALYFCASSVPLAGYTFGSGTRLTVV.

J is TRBJ1-1 and V is TRBV19; 7 bases align to TRBD1. The J segment lost 10 bases and the V segment lost 6 bases, leaving 14 bases of the junction unmatched. Looked up from germline, CDR1 is LNHDA and CDR2 is SQIVND (reference sequence). The CDR3 length is 14 residues. The CDR3 reads CASRLNQGEIGAFF. CDR3 in DNA: TGTGCCAGTAGACTTAATCAGGGGGAGATCGGAGCTTTCTTT.

The gene calls are TRBV5-1 and TRBJ1-6; unclear D gene. V was trimmed by 0 bases and J by 6 bases, leaving 16 bases between them. From germline, CDR1 is SGHRS and CDR2 YFSETQ. The CDR3 length is 17 residues. The CDR3 reads CASSLVLGKGVNSPLHF. CDR3 coding DNA: TGCGCCAGCAGCTTGGTACTCGGGAAAGGAGTTAATTCACCCCTCCACTTT.

The V and J genes are TRBV11-2 and TRBJ1-2; the D gene is possibly TRBD1 (6 bases). The germline V gene has CDR1 SGHAT and CDR2 FQNNGV. V lost 4 bases and J 7 bases, leaving 16 bases between the germline ends. The CDR3 is 14 residues long. CDR3 sequence reads: CASSWTDHTGGYTF. In nucleotides, the CDR3 is TGTGCCAGCAGCTGGACAGATCATACTGGTGGCTACACCTTC.

This chain links TRBV7-2 with TRBJ2-7; D not certain. Germline V gene sequence: CDR1 SGHTA, CDR2 FQGNSA. CDR3 length: 14 residues. The V and J ends lost 5 bases and 6 bases respectively, with 17 bases between them. Written as DNA, the CDR3 is TGTGCCAGCAGCCCCGACCGTCTTTCTAGCGAGCAGTACGTC. It is translated as CASSPDRLSSEQYV.

The count of this clone is one. This chain joins TRBV28 and TRBJ1-5; 7 bases map to TRBD1. J gave up 4 bases and V 7 bases, and 7 bases lay outside the gene matches. CDR1 is MDHEN and CDR2 is SYDVKM in the germline V gene. The CDR3 runs 14 residues. Here the CDR3 reads CASTQTGLNQPQHF. The DNA for the CDR3 is TGTGCCAGCACCCAGACAGGGCTAAATCAGCCCCAGCATTTT.

The J gene is TRBJ1-6, the V gene TRBV11-2; 7 positions match TRBD1. The ends lost 3 bases at V and 6 bases at J; junction bases unmatched: 5. CDR1 and CDR2 (germline): SGHAT, FQNNGV. The CDR3 runs 15 residues. The CDR3: CASSFRTGGNSPLHF. The CDR3 bases are TGTGCCAGCAGCTTTCGGACAGGAGGTAATTCACCCCTCCACTTT.

J is TRBJ2-7 and V is TRBV30, with 8 bases that match TRBD1. Germline V gene sequence: CDR1 GTSNPN, CDR2 SVGIG (reference sequence). V lost 2 bases to trimming and J lost 6 bases; unmatched junction nucleotides: 12. The CDR3 covers 15 residues. The CDR3 protein is CAWSRGTGFLGEQYF. Here the CDR3 DNA reads TGTGCCTGGAGTAGGGGGACAGGTTTTCTTGGCGAGCAGTACTTC. Full variable domain (missing parts from reference TRBV30 and TRBJ2-7): SQTIHQWPATLVQPVGSPLSLECTVEGTSNPNLYWYRQAAGRGLQLLFYSVGIGQISSEVPQNLSASRPQDRQFILSSKKLLLSDSGFYLCAWSRGTGFLGEQYFGPGTRLTVT.